A single sample gave rise to the 32 T cell receptor beta chains below, sequenced in a study of blood T cell repertoires in COVID-19. Profiled with immunoSEQ multiplex PCR; TCRdb holds only in-frame clones, not every one. This sample carries almost 350,000 clones, about nine tenths of them seen once, and the ten largest clones take approximately 0.97%. The sample consisted of PBMCs or T cells enriched from blood (not recorded which). These receptors came from a woman between 25 and 40 years old who had been exposed to COVID-19.

The chain has TRBV12-3 or TRBV12-4 and TRBJ2-7, with TRBD2 matching 10 bases. CDR3 size: 13 residues. V trimming: 9 bases; J trimming: 2 bases; junction bases outside the gene matches: 4. CDR3 residues: CASGLADPYEQYF. The CDR3 DNA is TGTGCCAGTGGACTAGCGGACCCCTACGAGCAGTACTTC.

The V and J genes are TRBV7-9 and TRBJ2-7, with TRBD2 identical over 10 bases. Germline CDR1 and CDR2: SEHNR and FQNEAQ (reference sequence). This CDR3 has 17 amino acids. V lost 5 bases and J lost 4; bases outside the gene matches: 14. CDR3 nucleotide sequence: TGTGCCAGCAGCCCTCCGAATTGGGCTAGCGGGAGTTACGAGCAGTACTTC. Its translation is CASSPPNWASGSYEQYF. Supplemented by reference TRBV7-9 and TRBJ2-7, the full variable domain reads DTGVSQNPRHKITKRGQNVTFRCDPISEHNRLYWYRQTLGQGPEFLTYFQNEAQLEKSRLLSDRFSAERPKGSFSTLEIQRTEQGDSAMYLCASSPPNWASGSYEQYFGPGTRLTVT.

The V and J genes are TRBV7-9 and TRBJ1-2; no clear D. Deletions cut 3 bases from V and 8 bases from J, with 10 bases between. This CDR3 spans 12 amino acids. The germline CDR1 and CDR2 sequences are SEHNR and FQNEAQ (reference sequence). As DNA, the CDR3 is TGTGCCAGCAGCTTTAATCGGGGAGGCTACACCTTC. Its protein product is CASSFNRGGYTF.

V is TRBV27 and J is TRBJ2-7; 7 bases map to TRBD2. The CDR3 has 14 residues. J gave up 3 bases and V 8 bases, and 10 bases lay outside the gene matches. Germline CDR1 and CDR2: MNHEY and SMNVEV (reference sequence). In DNA, the CDR3 is TGTGCCAGCTCATGGGCTAGCGGTAGCTACGAGCAGTACTTC. Amino acids: CASSWASGSYEQYF.

The chain recombines TRBV6-5 with TRBJ1-3; D gene ambiguous. CDR1 is MNHEY, CDR2 SVGAGI, per germline. V lost 2 bases, J lost 2 bases, and 10 bases lay in between. The CDR3 sequence is 15 residues long. The CDR3 DNA follows: TGTGCCAGCAGTTACGGGCAACTGCCTGGAAACACCATATATTTT. This translates into CASSYGQLPGNTIYF.

V and J are TRBV7-8 and TRBJ1-5; TRBD1 aligns across 7 bases. The CDR3 loop spans 15 amino acids. Germline V gene lookup returns CDR1 SGHVS and CDR2 FQNEAQ. V lost 2 bases, J lost 7 bases, and 8 bases stayed unmatched. CDR3 DNA sequence: TGTGCCAGCAGCTTAATGGACAGGTTGGGGCAGCCCCAGCATTTT. This codes for CASSLMDRLGQPQHF.

This clone was seen only once. The V gene is TRBV11-1, the J gene TRBJ2-2; 10 bases align to TRBD2. CDR1 and CDR2 (germline): SGHAT, FQDESV (reference sequence). The length of the CDR3 is 16 residues. V lost 5 bases and J lost 5; bases outside the gene matches: 8. Here the CDR3 reads CASSPRAGGFTGELFF. In DNA, the CDR3 is TGTGCCAGCAGCCCTCGAGCGGGAGGGTTTACCGGGGAGCTGTTTTTT.

This clone appeared a single time. The chain has TRBV27 and TRBJ1-2; 9 positions agree with TRBD1. CDR1 is MNHEY and CDR2 is SMNVEV in the germline V gene (reference sequence). CDR3 size: 15 residues. V shed 5 bases, J shed 3 bases, and the junction held 7 bases outside the gene matches. The CDR3 is CASSAPGQGYYGYTF. CDR3 DNA: TGTGCCAGCAGTGCCCCGGGACAGGGATACTATGGCTACACCTTC.

The gene calls are TRBV6-5 and TRBJ2-4, with 9 nucleotides matching TRBD1. J lost 1 base, V lost 11 bases, and 3 bases had no gene match. CDR1 MNHEY and CDR2 SVGAGI come from the germline V gene. The CDR3 contains 13 residues. The CDR3 bases are TGTGCCTCAGACAGGGGGGCCAAAAACATTCAGTACTTC. Its translation is CASDRGAKNIQYF.

This rearrangement joins TRBV9 to TRBJ2-7; TRBD1 aligns across 8 bases. Germline V CDR1 and CDR2: SGDLS, YYNGEE. The CDR3 loop spans 14 amino acids. V was clipped by 0 bases and J by 5 bases; unmatched bases: 4. For the CDR3, the DNA is TGTGCCAGCAGCGTAGGGACAGGGTCGAACGAGCAGTACTTC. It is translated as CASSVGTGSNEQYF.

J is TRBJ1-1 and V is TRBV6-5; D is unresolved. Trimming pared 7 bases from V and 5 bases from J, leaving 14 bases between. The CDR3 is 13 residues long. Per germline, CDR1 MNHEY and CDR2 SVGAGI. The CDR3 loop reads CASTRGGGTEAFF. CDR3 DNA sequence: TGTGCCAGCACCCGGGGTGGAGGGACTGAAGCTTTCTTT.

The chain carries TRBV18 and TRBJ2-5; D ambiguous. CDR3 length: 14 amino acids. Trimming stripped 2 bases from V and 1 base from J, with 8 bases between. Germline V lookup: CDR1 KGHSH, CDR2 LQKENI. CDR3 nucleotides: TGTGCCAGCTCACCAGGCAGGCTCCAAGAGACCCAGTACTTC. It yields the protein CASSPGRLQETQYF.

This chain connects TRBV30 to TRBJ2-7; TRBD2 might be the D (6 bases). The V and J ends lost 5 bases and 2 bases respectively, with 13 bases between them. CDR3 size: 13 residues. CDR1 and CDR2 (germline): GTSNPN, SVGIG (reference sequence). The CDR3 DNA reads as TGTGCCTGGGTCCGGGACTTGGCCTACGAGCAGTACTTC. Amino acid sequence: CAWVRDLAYEQYF.

The V gene is TRBV5-1, the J gene TRBJ2-1; 13 bases line up with TRBD2. Germline V lookup: CDR1 SGHRS, CDR2 YFSETQ. V lost 3 bases and J lost 7; bases outside the gene matches: 7. The CDR3 is 16 amino acids. CDR3 in DNA: TGCGCCAGCAGCTCCCCCGGGACTAGCGGGGTGAATGAGCAGTTCTTC. Residues: CASSSPGTSGVNEQFF.

This sequence joins TRBV27 and TRBJ2-7; 9 nucleotides agree with TRBD2. The CDR3 is 16 residues long. Trimming took 4 bases from V and 2 from J; bases not matched to a gene: 9. Per the germline V gene, CDR1 is MNHEY and CDR2 is SMNVEV (reference sequence). CDR3 amino acids: CASSSVASGTTYEQYF. The DNA of the CDR3 is TGTGCCAGCAGTTCGGTGGCTAGCGGGACAACCTACGAGCAGTACTTC.

The chain recombines TRBV14 with TRBJ2-7, with TRBD2 identical over 11 bases. The CDR3 contains 18 residues. Per the germline V gene, CDR1 is SGHDN and CDR2 is FVKESK. V lost 2 bases, J lost 1 base, and 10 bases stayed unmatched. In DNA, the CDR3 is TGTGCCAGCAGCCAAACCCCCCCCACTAGCGGGGGATCCTACGAGCAGTACTTC. Translating it yields CASSQTPPTSGGSYEQYF.

The chain couples TRBV6-5 to TRBJ1-2; a possible D gene is TRBD1 (5 bases). This CDR3 has 13 amino acids. From germline, CDR1 is MNHEY and CDR2 SVGAGI. Trimming cost V 2 bases and J 2 bases, with 6 bases left between them. CDR3 residues: CASSYQGNYGYTF. The CDR3 DNA follows: TGTGCCAGCAGTTACCAGGGAAACTATGGCTACACCTTC.

The rearrangement joins TRBV18 to TRBJ1-1, with 8 bases matching TRBD1. V shed 8 bases, J shed 1 base, and the junction held 9 bases outside the gene matches. Germline V gene sequence: CDR1 KGHSH, CDR2 LQKENI. This CDR3 spans 15 amino acids. Written as DNA, the CDR3 is TGTGCCAGCGTGAAAGGACAGGGACCGAACACTGAAGCTTTCTTT. Amino acids: CASVKGQGPNTEAFF.

The chain carries TRBV6-5 and TRBJ2-7, with 11 positions matching TRBD2. V shed 6 bases and J 0 bases; nucleotides not matched to a gene: 4. The CDR3 has 15 amino acids. Germline V gene data show CDR1 as MNHEY and CDR2 as SVGAGI. The CDR3 sequence is CASRTSGTSSYEQYF. The CDR3 DNA reads as TGTGCCAGCAGGACTAGCGGGACTAGCTCCTACGAGCAGTACTTC.

V usage is TRBV20-1 and J usage is TRBJ2-1; D not certain. The V end was cut by 2 bases, the J end by 9 bases, with 8 bases between. The CDR3 runs 11 residues. CDR1 DFQATT and CDR2 SNEGSKA come from the germline V gene (reference sequence). DNA of the CDR3: TGCAGTGCTAGACTGTCAGGTGAGCAGTTCTTC. Amino acid sequence: CSARLSGEQFF.

This clone was counted a few times. The rearrangement joins TRBV14 to TRBJ2-1; D remains ambiguous. V dropped 0 bases and J dropped 6 bases, with 3 bases sitting between them. CDR1 and CDR2 (germline): SGHDN, FVKESK. The CDR3 length is 12 residues. CDR3 bases: TGTGCCAGCAGCCAAGATATCAATGAGCAGTTCTTC. Protein sequence: CASSQDINEQFF.

The chain employs TRBV24-1 and TRBJ2-1, with D uncertain. The CDR3 has 15 residues. V lost 4 bases and J 5 bases, leaving 14 bases between the germline ends. In germline, CDR1 is KGHDR, CDR2 SFDVKD. The CDR3 sequence: CATSDPARSHNEQFF. The CDR3, as DNA: TGTGCCACCAGTGACCCTGCGCGGTCCCACAATGAGCAGTTCTTC.

The chain recombines TRBV6-5 with TRBJ2-7, with D possibly TRBD2 on 6 matching bases. V shed 0 bases and J shed 2 bases, with 11 bases lying between them. Germline V gene data show CDR1 as MNHEY and CDR2 as SVGAGI. This CDR3 has 15 amino acids. This chain's CDR3 is CASSYSAGPPYEQYF. CDR3 DNA sequence: TGTGCCAGCAGTTACTCGGCGGGACCTCCCTACGAGCAGTACTTC.

J is TRBJ1-6 and V is TRBV28, with 9 positions matching TRBD1. CDR3 length equals 16 residues. The germline V gene encodes CDR1 MDHEN and CDR2 SYDVKM. V was pared by 10 bases and J by 0 bases, with 7 bases of the junction left unmatched. CDR3 bases: TGTGCCATCCAAGGACAGGGGCCCTCCTATAATTCACCCCTCCACTTT. This gives the protein CAIQGQGPSYNSPLHF.

The V gene is TRBV10-1, the J gene TRBJ1-1, with TRBD1 matching 8 bases. The CDR3 sequence is 12 residues long. The J segment lost 3 bases and the V segment lost 8 bases, leaving 2 bases of the junction unmatched. Germline V gene sequence: CDR1 WNHNN, CDR2 SYGVQD (reference sequence). The CDR3 region has the DNA TGCGCCAGCCTGACAGGGGACACTGAAGCTTTCTTT. Translating gives CASLTGDTEAFF.

The V call is TRBV5-1, the J call TRBJ2-7, with D unresolved. The V and J ends lost 0 bases and 3 bases respectively, with 10 bases between them. CDR3 length equals 14 residues. Germline-derived CDR1 and CDR2 are SGHRS and YFSETQ. The CDR3: CASSLAPRLYEQYF. The CDR3 DNA is TGCGCCAGCAGCTTGGCCCCCAGACTCTACGAGCAGTACTTC. Looking up the rest from reference TRBV5-1 and TRBJ2-7 gives the full variable domain: KAGVTQTPRYLIKTRGQQVTLSCSPISGHRSVSWYQQTPGQGLQFLFEYFSETQRNKGNFPGRFSGRQFSNSRSEMNVSTLELGDSALYLCASSLAPRLYEQYFGPGTRLTVT.

Here the CDR3 reads CASSFILASSDRNEQFF. DNA of the CDR3: TGTGCCAGCAGTTTCATCCTAGCGAGTTCCGATCGCAATGAGCAGTTCTTC. The rearrangement links TRBV27 to TRBJ2-1; D is perhaps TRBD2 (6 bases). CDR1 and CDR2 from the germline V gene are MNHEY and SMNVEV (reference sequence). V was trimmed by 3 bases and J by 6 bases, leaving 21 bases between them. CDR3 size: 17 residues.

This clone was observed once. V is TRBV12-3 or TRBV12-4 and J is TRBJ2-7; perhaps TRBD2 as D (5 bases). V lost 3 bases, J lost 6 bases, and 9 bases lay in between. This CDR3 is built from 12 residues. CDR3 bases: TGTGCCAGCAGTTTGAGGGCTCGCGAGCAGTACTTC. This translates into CASSLRAREQYF.

This chain joins TRBV5-1 and TRBJ2-7; 7 nucleotides align to TRBD2. The CDR3 has 16 residues. The germline V gene encodes CDR1 SGHRS and CDR2 YFSETQ. Losses at the gene ends were 6 bases for V and 0 bases for J; bases not matched to a gene: 12. The CDR3, as DNA: TGCGCCAGCAACCCCGCGGGGGATACGAGCTCCTACGAGCAGTACTTC. It yields the protein CASNPAGDTSSYEQYF.

This rearrangement joins TRBV2 to TRBJ1-6; the match to TRBD1 covers 7 bases. Germline CDR1 and CDR2: SNHLY and FYNNEI. The CDR3 has 16 residues. The trim removed 7 bases at V and 4 bases at J, leaving 10 bases unmatched. CDR3 in DNA: TGTGCCAGCAATCCCGCGGGGACAGTTTATAATTCACCCCTCCACTTT. Encoded protein: CASNPAGTVYNSPLHF.

The chain couples TRBV6-5 to TRBJ1-1, with TRBD1 matching 8 bases. The ends lost 6 bases at V and 1 base at J; junction bases unmatched: 4. The CDR3 spans 14 residues. Germline-derived CDR1 and CDR2 are MNHEY and SVGAGI. The CDR3 protein is CASRGDRGNTEAFF. CDR3 in DNA: TGTGCCAGCAGGGGTGACAGGGGGAACACTGAAGCTTTCTTT.

The chain employs TRBV21-1 and TRBJ2-7; the listed D gene, TRBD2, was not tested against the DNA. TRBV21-1 is shown as a pseudogene. The CDR3 totals 18 residues. This CDR3 reads CASSKAEGAAGGPHEQYF. For the CDR3, the DNA is TGTGCCAGCAGCAAAGCGGAGGGCGCGGCGGGAGGGCCCCACGAGCAGTACTTC.